One sample yielded the 19 T cell receptor beta chains listed below, sequenced in a study of CD8 T cells in Susac syndrome. With random hexamers, roughly 0.45 to 1 ug RNA was reverse transcribed. TCRdb independently ran MiXCR on the immunoSEQ multiplex PCR reads; one entry per CDR3 protein. The sample yields some 150,000 distinct CDR3 sequences, about 93% seen once. The material sequenced was CD8+ T cells from PBMCs. All receptors come from a human donor in good health.

This chain uses TRBV9 with TRBJ2-3, with D tentatively TRBD1 (5 bases). Germline values: CDR1 SGDLS, CDR2 YYNGEE. Trimming removed 4 bases from V and 4 bases from J, with 16 bases in between. This CDR3 region has 15 residues. In nucleotides, the CDR3 is TGTGCCAGCAGCCCCGGTGGGGCCCCCTCAGATACGCAGTATTTT. It is translated as CASSPGGAPSDTQYF.

The chain combines TRBV5-4 with TRBJ1-1; TRBD1 is a possible D gene (5 bases). Trimming stripped 5 bases from V and 7 bases from J, with 9 bases between. The CDR3 extends over 11 amino acids. CDR1 and CDR2 (germline): SGHNT, YYREEE (reference sequence). CDR3 region: CASRERGEAFF. In nucleotides, the CDR3 is TGTGCCAGCAGGGAGAGGGGTGAAGCTTTCTTT.

This chain connects TRBV27 to TRBJ2-7, with D tentatively TRBD1 (6 bases). V was pared by 4 bases and J by 7 bases, with 17 bases between. This CDR3 is 14 amino acids long. Germline V CDR1 and CDR2: MNHEY, SMNVEV (reference sequence). In DNA, the CDR3 is TGTGCCAGCAGTTCCCCCTCAATACAGGGAGAGCAGTACTTC. Translated: CASSSPSIQGEQYF.

The chain links TRBV6-2 or TRBV6-3 to TRBJ2-1; TRBD2 matches 11 bases. Germline V gives CDR1 MNHEY, CDR2 SVGEGT. The CDR3 extends over 14 amino acids. With V trimmed by 7 bases and J by 7 bases, 6 bases remained unmatched. This CDR3 is CASTLAGGRNEQFF. The CDR3 coding sequence is TGTGCCAGCACCCTAGCGGGAGGCAGGAATGAGCAGTTCTTC.

The chain has TRBV15 and TRBJ2-2; 10 bases line up with TRBD1. This CDR3 contains 16 residues. The trim removed 5 bases at V and 5 bases at J, leaving 8 bases unmatched. Germline-derived CDR1 and CDR2 are LNHNV and YYDKDF (reference sequence). The CDR3 here is CATSGGTGDDTGELFF. For the CDR3, the DNA is TGTGCCACCAGCGGGGGGACAGGGGATGATACCGGGGAGCTGTTTTTT.

V is TRBV30 and J is TRBJ2-7; possibly TRBD2 for D (6 bases). V lost 0 bases to trimming and J lost 3 bases, with 12 bases between them. The CDR3 totals 14 residues. Germline loops: CDR1 GTSNPN, CDR2 SVGIG (reference sequence). The DNA of the CDR3 is TGTGCCTGGAGTGTACCAGCGGGTGGCTACGAGCAGTACTTC. This translates into CAWSVPAGGYEQYF.

The V call is TRBV6-8, the J call TRBJ2-1; tentative D call: TRBD1 (6 bases). Germline lookup yields CDR1 MNHGY and CDR2 SAAAGT. V dropped 4 bases and J dropped 0 bases, with 16 bases sitting between them. The CDR3 extends over 17 amino acids. CDR3 in DNA: TGTGCCAGCAGTTTGGACGACAGGTTTAGCTCCTACAATGAGCAGTTCTTC. It yields the protein CASSLDDRFSSYNEQFF.

The chain uses TRBV28 and TRBJ1-2, with D unresolved. V was pared by 6 bases and J by 2 bases, with 13 bases between. Germline lookup yields CDR1 MDHEN and CDR2 SYDVKM. The CDR3 extends over 14 amino acids. CDR3 protein: CASSLLTSNYGYTF. The CDR3 DNA is TGTGCCAGCAGCCTATTAACCTCAAACTATGGCTACACCTTC.

The V gene is TRBV2, the J gene TRBJ2-1, with TRBD2 identical over 9 bases. Germline CDR1 and CDR2: SNHLY and FYNNEI. The CDR3 spans 13 residues. As DNA, the CDR3 is TGTGCGCTGGCGGGAGGGAGATACAATGAGCAGTTCTTC. Translation: CALAGGRYNEQFF.

DNA of the CDR3: TGTGCCAGCAGCGTAGCGGTCGGCTACGAGCAGTACTTC. This codes for CASSVAVGYEQYF. The genes are TRBV9 and TRBJ2-7; no firm D call. Trimming removed 0 bases at V and 3 bases at J, with 7 bases between. The germline V gene encodes CDR1 SGDLS and CDR2 YYNGEE. The CDR3 loop spans 13 amino acids.

The V and J genes are TRBV20-1 and TRBJ2-7, with 9 bases aligning to TRBD1. This CDR3 region has 14 residues. CDR1 DFQATT and CDR2 SNEGSKA come from the germline V gene (reference sequence). V shed 3 bases, J shed 3 bases, and the junction held 6 bases outside the gene matches. The CDR3 DNA follows: TGCAGTGCTAGTGCGGGGACAGGGATCTACGAGCAGTACTTC. It yields the protein CSASAGTGIYEQYF.

V usage is TRBV20-1 and J usage is TRBJ1-1; D gene uncertain. Trimming removed 5 bases from V and 14 bases from J, with 21 bases in between. Germline V gene data show CDR1 as DFQATT and CDR2 as SNEGSKA (reference sequence). This CDR3 is 12 amino acids long. The CDR3 is CSARVLGRTSFF. CDR3 sequence (DNA): TGCAGTGCTCGAGTTCTGGGCAGGACTTCATTCTTT.

The chain employs TRBV6-2 or TRBV6-3 and TRBJ2-3, with a possible D match to TRBD2 (6 bases). This CDR3 comprises 14 residues. V lost 2 bases, J lost 9 bases, and 15 bases lay in between. The germline V gene encodes CDR1 MNHEY and CDR2 SVGEGT. The CDR3 nucleotides read TGTGCCAGCAGTTACGTAGCGGAGGGGATCACGCAGTATTTT. Protein sequence: CASSYVAEGITQYF.

The gene calls are TRBV3-1 and TRBJ2-7; TRBD1 matches 8 bases. The CDR3 has 13 residues. The V segment lost 9 bases and the J segment 1 base; nucleotides outside the gene matches: 5. Germline V CDR1 and CDR2: LGHDT, YNNKEL (reference sequence). The CDR3 loop reads CASGQGTSYEQYF. The CDR3 DNA is TGTGCCAGTGGACAGGGAACGTCCTACGAGCAGTACTTC.

The chain's CDR3 is CASRGLAGSDTQYF. The CDR3 DNA reads as TGTGCCAGCCGGGGACTAGCGGGTTCAGATACGCAGTATTTT. V is TRBV28 and J is TRBJ2-3, with 12 bases fitting TRBD2. The CDR3 runs to 14 residues. The trim removed 8 bases at V and 4 bases at J, leaving 4 bases unmatched. In germline, CDR1 is MDHEN, CDR2 SYDVKM.

The chain links TRBV2 to TRBJ2-7; either TRBD1 or TRBD2 may fit D (5 bases each). The CDR3 has 13 amino acids. Germline V CDR1 and CDR2: SNHLY, FYNNEI. The CDR3 region has the DNA TGTGCAGAGAAGAGGGGCTTGACCTACGAGCAGTACTTC. Amino acids: CAEKRGLTYEQYF.

The rearrangement links TRBV29-1 to TRBJ2-5; possibly TRBD1 for D (6 bases). V was trimmed by 7 bases and J by 0 bases, leaving 12 bases between them. This CDR3 has 13 amino acids. CDR1 is SQVTM and CDR2 is ANQGSEA in the germline V gene. In nucleotides, the CDR3 is TGCAGCGGACTGACAGGAGACCAAGAGACCCAGTACTTC. Its protein product is CSGLTGDQETQYF.

On this clonotype: Compared with germline, one end of the junction differs, possibly owing to a read error. The V call is TRBV6-6, the J call TRBJ2-5; TRBD1 or TRBD2 may be the D gene (6 bases each). Germline CDR1 MNHNY, CDR2 SVGAGI (reference sequence). This CDR3 has 13 residues. The chain's CDR3 is CASSNSGAETQYF. The CDR3, as DNA: TGTGCCAGCAGTAACTCGGGGGCCGAGACCCAGTACTTC.

The rearrangement links TRBV20-1 to TRBJ2-7; 9 bases line up with TRBD2. CDR3 length: 16 residues. The ends lost 3 bases at V and 4 bases at J; junction bases unmatched: 13. Germline CDR1 DFQATT, CDR2 SNEGSKA (reference sequence). This chain's CDR3 is CSASPPIAGDRYEQYF. The DNA for the CDR3 is TGCAGTGCTAGTCCCCCCATAGCGGGAGATAGGTACGAGCAGTACTTC.